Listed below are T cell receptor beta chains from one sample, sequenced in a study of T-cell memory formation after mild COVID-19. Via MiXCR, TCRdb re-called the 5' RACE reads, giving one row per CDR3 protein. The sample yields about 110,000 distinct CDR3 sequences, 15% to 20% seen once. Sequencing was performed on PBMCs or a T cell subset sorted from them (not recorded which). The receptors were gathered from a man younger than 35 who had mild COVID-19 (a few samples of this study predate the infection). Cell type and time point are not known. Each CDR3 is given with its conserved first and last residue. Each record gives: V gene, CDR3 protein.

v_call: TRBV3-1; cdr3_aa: CASSQGAGLAGETQYF
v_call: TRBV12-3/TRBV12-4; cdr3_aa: CASSRTGLVGQPQHF
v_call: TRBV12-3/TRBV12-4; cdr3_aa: CASNTGRWNTEAFF
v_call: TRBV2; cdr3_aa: CASSLRGGNTEAFF
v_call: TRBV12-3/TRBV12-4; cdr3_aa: CASRGTGGNYEQYF
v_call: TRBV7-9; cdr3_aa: CASVGTSSNTGELFF
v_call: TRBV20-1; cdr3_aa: CSAIQTAGTGKYEQYF
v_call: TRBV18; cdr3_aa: CASSPWQSTDTQYF
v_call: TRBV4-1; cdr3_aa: CASSHSGTGGGVTQYF
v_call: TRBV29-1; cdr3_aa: CSAREGETQYF
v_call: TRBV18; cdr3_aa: CASSPVRTEAFF
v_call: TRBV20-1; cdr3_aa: CSASTGTVTYGYTF
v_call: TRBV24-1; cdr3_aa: CATSDPWAGETQYF
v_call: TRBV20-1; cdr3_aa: CSAPSRGSETQYF
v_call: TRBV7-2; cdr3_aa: CASSLPGTSVNEQFF
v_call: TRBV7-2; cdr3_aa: CASSLVYRPSQETQYF
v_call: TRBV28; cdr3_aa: CASSLVEEKLFF
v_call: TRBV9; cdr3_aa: CASSVAPSGGGETQYF
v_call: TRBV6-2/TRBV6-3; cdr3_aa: CASSPQKTNYGYTF
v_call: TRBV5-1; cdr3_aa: CASSFRPIGETQYF
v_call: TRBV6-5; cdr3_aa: CASTPPGVWTEAFF
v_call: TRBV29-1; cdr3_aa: CSVEDGDSADF
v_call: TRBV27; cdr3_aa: CASRDVNEKLFF
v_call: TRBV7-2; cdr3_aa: CASNPRGGNTDTQYF
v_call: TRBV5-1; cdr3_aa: CASSQPGRSEKLFF
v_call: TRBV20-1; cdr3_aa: CSAKTSPQETQYF